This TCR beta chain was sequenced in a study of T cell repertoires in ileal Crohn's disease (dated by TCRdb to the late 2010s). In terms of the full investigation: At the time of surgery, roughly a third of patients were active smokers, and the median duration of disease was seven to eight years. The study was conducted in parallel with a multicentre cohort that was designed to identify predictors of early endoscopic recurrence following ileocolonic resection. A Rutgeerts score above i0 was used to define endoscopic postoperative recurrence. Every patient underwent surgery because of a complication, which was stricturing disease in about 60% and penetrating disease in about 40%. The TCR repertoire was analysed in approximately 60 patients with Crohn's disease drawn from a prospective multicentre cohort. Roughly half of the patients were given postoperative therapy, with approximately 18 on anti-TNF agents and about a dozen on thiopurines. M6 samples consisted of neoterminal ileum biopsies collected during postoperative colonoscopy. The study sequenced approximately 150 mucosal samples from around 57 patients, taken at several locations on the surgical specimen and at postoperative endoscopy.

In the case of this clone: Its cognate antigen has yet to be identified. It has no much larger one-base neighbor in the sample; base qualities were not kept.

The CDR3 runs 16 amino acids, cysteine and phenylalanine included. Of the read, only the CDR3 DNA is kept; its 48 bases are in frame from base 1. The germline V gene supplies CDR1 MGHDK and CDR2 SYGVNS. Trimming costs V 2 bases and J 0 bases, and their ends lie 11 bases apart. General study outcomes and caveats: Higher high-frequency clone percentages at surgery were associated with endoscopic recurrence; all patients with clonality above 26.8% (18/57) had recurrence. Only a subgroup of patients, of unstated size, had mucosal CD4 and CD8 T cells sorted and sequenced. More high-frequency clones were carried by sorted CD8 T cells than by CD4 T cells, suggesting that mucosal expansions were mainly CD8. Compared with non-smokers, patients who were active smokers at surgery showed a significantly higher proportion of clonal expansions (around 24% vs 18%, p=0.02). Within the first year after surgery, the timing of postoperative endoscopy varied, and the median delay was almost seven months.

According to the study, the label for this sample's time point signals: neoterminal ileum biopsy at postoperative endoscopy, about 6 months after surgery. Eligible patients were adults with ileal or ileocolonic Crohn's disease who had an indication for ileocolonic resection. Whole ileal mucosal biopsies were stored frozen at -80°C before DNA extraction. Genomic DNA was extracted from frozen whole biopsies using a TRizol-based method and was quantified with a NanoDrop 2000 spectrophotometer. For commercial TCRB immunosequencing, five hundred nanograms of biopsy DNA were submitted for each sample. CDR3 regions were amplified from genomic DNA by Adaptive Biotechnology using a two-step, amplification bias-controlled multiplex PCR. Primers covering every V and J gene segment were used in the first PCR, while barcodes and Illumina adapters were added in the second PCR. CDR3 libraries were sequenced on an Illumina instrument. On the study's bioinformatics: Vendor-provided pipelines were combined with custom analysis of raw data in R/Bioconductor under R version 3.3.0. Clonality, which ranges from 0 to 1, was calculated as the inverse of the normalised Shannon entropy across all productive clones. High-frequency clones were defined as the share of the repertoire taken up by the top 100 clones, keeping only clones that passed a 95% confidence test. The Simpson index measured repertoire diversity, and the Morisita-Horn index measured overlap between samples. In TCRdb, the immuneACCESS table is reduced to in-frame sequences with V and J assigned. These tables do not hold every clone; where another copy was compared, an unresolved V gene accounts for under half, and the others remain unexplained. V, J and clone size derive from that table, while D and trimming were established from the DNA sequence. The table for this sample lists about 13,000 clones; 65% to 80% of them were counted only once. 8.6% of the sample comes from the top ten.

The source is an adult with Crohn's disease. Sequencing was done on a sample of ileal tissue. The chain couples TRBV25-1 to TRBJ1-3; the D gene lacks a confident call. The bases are TGTGCCAGCAGTGAACAGGAGCATCTCTCTGGAAACACCATATATTTT. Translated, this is CASSEQEHLSGNTIYF.